The clone carrying this T cell receptor beta chain was detected only a few times. Its antigen is unknown. This record comes from a study of identical twins. Whole-study findings and limits: Partial confounding of zero-insertion analyses by invariant MAIT and iNKT cells was possible. Memory repertoires lacked the insertion deficit that abundant cord blood beta clonotypes showed. Models underestimated TCR alpha sharing (out-of-frame) in monozygotic twins.

V dropped 7 bases and J dropped 5; count of bases not matched to a gene: 9. CDR3 length: 15 residues. Template switching added a universal primer site, and cDNA bore unique molecular identifiers. TCRdb reprocessed the 5' RACE reads via MiXCR and lists one record per CDR3 protein. The sample consists of hundreds of thousands of distinct CDR3 sequences, 9.4% of them appearing once. Sequencing used memory (CD45RO+) T cells sorted from blood. The chain joins TRBV12-3 or TRBV12-4 to TRBJ2-2, with 8 bases matching TRBD2. The sequence came from a young woman in good health. CDR3: CASIQRERGTGELFF. The CDR3 DNA follows: TGTGCCAGCATACAGCGGGAGAGGGGGACCGGGGAGCTGTTTTTT.